This T cell receptor (beta chain) was captured in a study of T cells in pancreatic ductal adenocarcinoma. Overall study results and limits: The resected pancreatic cancer cohort was biased toward the minority with early-stage disease. Blood had more productive templates and around 8.6-fold more unique clonotypes than tumor. No significant tumor-blood clonality difference; means were about 0.1 and 0.065. Enrichment of CD45RO+ effector over naive T cells in tumors may bias clonality.

Selected pancreatic ductal adenocarcinoma patients had undergone surgery without neoadjuvant therapy. In the case of this clone: Its antigen is currently unknown.

Clones were read by immunoSEQ multiplex PCR, and TCRdb kept only the in-frame ones, dropping some. The sample consists of more than 85,000 clones, more than 90% of them appearing once. This TCR was sampled from a human donor with pancreatic ductal adenocarcinoma. The sequencing sample was made of PBMCs.

The CDR3: CAISRSQKNEQYF. CDR3 nucleotides: TGTGCCATCAGTCGGAGTCAGAAGAACGAGCAGTACTTC. The chain recombines TRBV10-3 with TRBJ2-7, with unresolved D. Germline V CDR1 and CDR2: ENHRY, SYGVKD. The CDR3 has 13 amino acids. V was pared by 5 bases and J by 5 bases, with 13 bases between.